This is a list of T cell receptor beta chains from one sample in a study of OX40 agonist ivuxolimab in advanced cancers. Clones were sequenced by immunoSEQ multiplex PCR, and TCRdb holds only the in-frame ones, with some missing. The sample contains roughly 100,000 clones, around nine tenths of which appear only once. The specimen was CD4+ or CD8+ T cells sorted from blood, collected in a trial of the OX40 agonist ivuxolimab. The receptors were sampled from an adult with an advanced solid tumor such as melanoma, head and neck, liver or kidney cancer. Both conserved end residues are part of each CDR3. D genes are given only for firm matches. Size tells how often a clone was seen (once, few, many) or the class of an expanded clone, and some rows leave it out.

j_gene: TRBJ2-2
d_gene: TRBD1
abundance: .
v_gene: TRBV7-9
CDR3aa: CASSGYRGLYTGELFF
CDR3nt: TGTGCCAGCAGCGGTTACAGGGGGCTTTACACCGGGGAGCTGTTTTTT

j_gene: TRBJ2-1
d_gene: .
abundance: once
v_gene: TRBV19
CDR3aa: CASADPGSNEQFF
CDR3nt: TGTGCCAGCGCGGACCCTGGGTCTAATGAGCAGTTCTTC

j_gene: TRBJ2-7
d_gene: .
abundance: once
v_gene: TRBV2
CDR3aa: CASSDAGYEQYF
CDR3nt: TGTGCCAGCAGTGACGCCGGCTACGAGCAGTACTTC

j_gene: TRBJ1-4
d_gene: .
abundance: .
v_gene: TRBV7-9
CDR3aa: CASSFRGTVNEKLFF
CDR3nt: TGTGCCAGCAGCTTTCGGGGGACGGTTAATGAAAAACTGTTTTTT

j_gene: TRBJ2-3
d_gene: .
abundance: .
v_gene: TRBV9
CDR3aa: CASSISTGADTQYF
CDR3nt: TGTGCCAGCAGCATCTCGACGGGAGCAGATACGCAGTATTTT

j_gene: TRBJ1-2
d_gene: .
abundance: .
v_gene: TRBV28
CDR3aa: CASSQVRFLQIYGYTF
CDR3nt: TGTGCCAGCAGTCAAGTACGGTTTCTACAGATCTATGGCTACACCTTC

j_gene: TRBJ1-2
d_gene: .
abundance: .
v_gene: TRBV30
CDR3aa: CAWIGGLINYGYTF
CDR3nt: TGTGCCTGGATTGGGGGACTAATTAACTATGGCTACACCTTC

j_gene: TRBJ2-1
d_gene: TRBD2
abundance: .
v_gene: TRBV5-1
CDR3aa: CASSFLAGARGGNEQFF
CDR3nt: TGCGCCAGCAGCTTTTTAGCGGGAGCGAGGGGGGGCAATGAGCAGTTCTTC

j_gene: TRBJ2-7
d_gene: .
abundance: .
v_gene: TRBV7-9
CDR3aa: CASSLGRERRSSYEQYF
CDR3nt: TGTGCCAGCAGCTTAGGGAGAGAGCGGCGAAGCTCCTACGAGCAGTACTTC

j_gene: TRBJ2-2
d_gene: .
abundance: .
v_gene: TRBV19
CDR3aa: CASRARGTGELFF
CDR3nt: TGTGCCAGTAGGGCCCGGGGGACCGGGGAGCTGTTTTTT

j_gene: TRBJ1-1
d_gene: .
abundance: .
v_gene: TRBV21-1
CDR3aa: CASERQGFAFF
CDR3nt: TGTGCCAGCGAGCGGCAGGGGTTCGCTTTCTTT

j_gene: TRBJ2-3
d_gene: .
abundance: .
v_gene: TRBV5-8
CDR3aa: CASSLAGDADTQYF
CDR3nt: TGTGCCAGCAGCTTGGCAGGGGACGCAGATACGCAGTATTTT

j_gene: TRBJ2-3
d_gene: TRBD2
abundance: .
v_gene: TRBV11-2
CDR3aa: CASSLSGLAGGTQYF
CDR3nt: TGTGCCAGCAGCTTATCAGGGCTAGCGGGAGGTACGCAGTATTTT

j_gene: TRBJ1-2
d_gene: .
abundance: .
v_gene: TRBV18
CDR3aa: CASSRGRQEIIYGYTF
CDR3nt: TGTGCCAGCTCACGGGGAAGGCAGGAAATCATCTATGGCTACACCTTC

j_gene: TRBJ2-7
d_gene: .
abundance: .
v_gene: TRBV18
CDR3aa: CASSPRQWDEQYF
CDR3nt: TGTGCCAGCTCTCCTAGGCAGTGGGACGAGCAGTACTTC

j_gene: TRBJ2-3
d_gene: .
abundance: .
v_gene: TRBV10-3
CDR3aa: CAIGGLAVSTDTQYF
CDR3nt: TGTGCCATAGGGGGGCTAGCGGTAAGCACAGATACGCAGTATTTT

j_gene: TRBJ2-7
d_gene: .
abundance: .
v_gene: TRBV9
CDR3aa: CASSGGLQQYF
CDR3nt: TGTGCCAGCAGCGGGGGGTTACAGCAGTACTTC

j_gene: TRBJ1-2
d_gene: .
abundance: .
v_gene: TRBV7-2
CDR3aa: CASSLEPRVMWPNYGYTF
CDR3nt: TGTGCCAGCAGCTTAGAGCCTCGTGTTATGTGGCCTAACTATGGCTACACCTTC

j_gene: TRBJ2-1
d_gene: TRBD1
abundance: .
v_gene: TRBV7-2
CDR3aa: CASSLGQGNEQFF
CDR3nt: TGTGCCAGCAGCCTAGGACAGGGGAATGAGCAGTTCTTC

j_gene: TRBJ2-3
d_gene: .
abundance: .
v_gene: TRBV7-2
CDR3aa: CASSPYHTDTQYF
CDR3nt: TGTGCCAGCAGCCCCTATCACACAGATACGCAGTATTTT